This TCR beta chain was recovered during a study of shared clonotypes between healthy human individuals. Study at large: The cohort comprised a couple of women and a few men. Their ages spanned 18 to 49 years. Overall study findings and caveats: Among several donors, 4.5% to 5.5% of naive CD4 clonotypes were found in common. The study's rarefaction showed incomplete sorted-subset sequencing despite large depth.

Cells designated naive CD8 were CD45RO-negative and were positively selected for CCR7, with terminally differentiated effector memory CD45RA+ cells excluded. Profiled with immunoSEQ multiplex PCR; TCRdb holds only in-frame clones, not every one. The repertoire holds over 2 million clones, with roughly 95% as singletons. As for this clone: The antigen remains undetermined.

Germline CDR1 is LGHNA and CDR2 is YSLEER. V trimming: 1 base; J trimming: 5 bases; junction bases outside the gene matches: 4. This CDR3 is built from 16 residues. The sample was naive CD8+ T cells sorted from blood. This TCR came from a man aged 18 to 35 in good health. The gene calls are TRBV4-3 and TRBJ2-1; 11 nucleotides line up with TRBD2. In DNA, the CDR3 is TGCGCCAGCAGCCAAGTCTCTAGCGGGAGGCACAATGAGCAGTTCTTC. Encoded protein: CASSQVSSGRHNEQFF.